This T cell receptor beta chain stems from a study of blood T cell repertoires in COVID-19. For the study at large: Both acute and convalescent COVID-19 samples were obtained from the United States, Italy and Spain. In each case, the material was cDNA or gDNA derived from T cells, B-cell-depleted T cells, or PBMCs.

V lost 5 bases and J lost 5; bases outside the gene matches: 4. The CDR3 is 13 residues long. From germline, CDR1 is PRHDT and CDR2 FYEKMQ (reference sequence). Sequencing was performed with immunoSEQ multiplex PCR; in TCRdb, only in-frame clones are kept and a portion is missing. The profile shows about 300,000 clones, about 87% of them singletons. The sample taken for sequencing was peripheral blood. The chain carries TRBV13 and TRBJ1-1; the match to TRBD1 covers 8 bases. The receptor comes from a woman aged 30 to 39 who had recovered from COVID-19. The CDR3 DNA reads TGTGCCAGCAGCCCCGACAGGGGAACTGAAGCTTTCTTT. Its protein product is CASSPDRGTEAFF.